Following are 23 T cell receptor beta chains from one sample sequenced in a study of radiation and T cells in renal cell carcinoma. Profiling relied on immunoSEQ multiplex PCR, and the TCRdb table lists in-frame clones only, not all of them. The repertoire holds over 90,000 clones, with approximately 82% as singletons. As to time point: blood 4 weeks post-SBRT, at nephrectomy. Treatment: 15 Gy SBRT to primary tumor, nephrectomy 4 weeks later. Sequencing was performed on blood, taken from a patient whose treatment included radiotherapy and nephrectomy. The receptor source for this set is a man between 60 and 75 years old with renal cell carcinoma.

CDR3 region: CASSQGGNTIYF. The CDR3 region has the DNA TGCGCCAGCAGCCAAGGAGGGAACACCATATATTTT. The chain recombines TRBV4-1 with TRBJ1-3, with no clear D. Trimming left V 1 base short and J 7 bases short, with 5 bases between. The CDR3 is made up of 12 amino acids. Per the germline V gene, CDR1 is MGHRA and CDR2 is YSYEKL.

The J gene is TRBJ2-3, the V gene TRBV5-5, with D perhaps matching TRBD1 (5 bases). Germline CDR1 is SGHKS and CDR2 is YYEKEE (reference sequence). Trimming took 4 bases from V and 2 from J, leaving 11 bases between them. This CDR3 contains 14 residues. The CDR3 DNA is TGTGCCAGCAGCGGGCAGGGATACACAGATACGCAGTATTTT. Its translation: CASSGQGYTDTQYF.

This chain uses TRBV19 with TRBJ1-5; 7 positions match TRBD1. The trim removed 6 bases at V and 1 base at J, leaving 9 bases unmatched. Germline-derived CDR1 and CDR2 are LNHDA and SQIVND (reference sequence). CDR3 size: 16 residues. CDR3 loop: CASRPNPGQSNQPQHF. DNA of the CDR3: TGTGCCAGTAGACCGAATCCGGGACAGAGCAATCAGCCCCAGCATTTT.

The chain joins TRBV7-2 to TRBJ2-7; the match to TRBD1 covers 10 bases. V shed 6 bases, J shed 1 base, and the junction held 6 bases outside the gene matches. The germline gives CDR1 SGHTA, CDR2 FQGNSA. This CDR3 comprises 15 residues. CDR3 nucleotides: TGTGCCAGCAGTTACGGACAGGGGGTATCCTACGAGCAGTACTTC. Translating it yields CASSYGQGVSYEQYF.

This chain joins TRBV5-6 and TRBJ2-1; TRBD2 aligns across 13 bases. This CDR3 is 17 amino acids long. Per germline, CDR1 SGHDT and CDR2 YYEEEE. V was pared by 3 bases and J by 5 bases, with 8 bases of the junction left unmatched. For the CDR3, the DNA is TGTGCCAGCAGCTCGGGGTACGGACTAGCGGGGGACAATGAGCAGTTCTTC. Protein sequence: CASSSGYGLAGDNEQFF.

This sequence joins TRBV19 and TRBJ1-2; the D is unclear. Germline CDR1 reads LNHDA; CDR2 reads SQIVND (reference sequence). The CDR3 runs to 15 residues. With 4 bases removed from V and 0 bases from J, the gap between germline ends came to 12 bases. CDR3 sequence reads: CASSTGITANYGYTF. CDR3 DNA sequence: TGTGCCAGTAGTACCGGGATAACAGCTAACTATGGCTACACCTTC.

The chain joins TRBV5-4 to TRBJ2-7; no firm D call. Germline CDR1 reads SGHNT; CDR2 reads YYREEE (reference sequence). This CDR3 contains 15 residues. The V gene lost 0 bases and the J gene lost 0 bases, with 10 bases spanning the gap. Here the CDR3 reads CASSLGSETSYEQYF. The CDR3 region has the DNA TGTGCCAGCAGCTTGGGGTCAGAGACCTCCTACGAGCAGTACTTC.

This clone showed up many times. The genes are TRBV4-1 and TRBJ1-5; D not certain. The CDR3 spans 16 residues. V was pared by 0 bases and J by 1 base, with 10 bases between. The germline CDR1 and CDR2 sequences are MGHRA and YSYEKL. The chain's CDR3 is CASSQEKGGSNQPQHF. The CDR3 nucleotides read TGCGCCAGCAGCCAAGAAAAGGGCGGGAGCAATCAGCCCCAGCATTTT.

The J gene is TRBJ1-2, the V gene TRBV28, with 9 bases identical to TRBD1. There are 14 residues in the CDR3. CDR1 is MDHEN and CDR2 is SYDVKM in the germline V gene. The ends lost 8 bases at V and 8 bases at J; junction bases unmatched: 12. The CDR3 loop is CASANRDRVWGYTF. The CDR3 DNA reads as TGTGCCAGCGCAAACCGGGACAGGGTTTGGGGCTACACCTTC.

V is TRBV5-1 and J is TRBJ2-7, with TRBD2 as a possible D gene (6 bases). Germline CDR1 SGHRS, CDR2 YFSETQ. V lost 4 bases and J lost 3, with 11 bases in between. This CDR3 has 13 amino acids. The CDR3 DNA is TGCGCCAGCAGCGTTAGCGGATTCTACGAGCAGTACTTC. Translating gives CASSVSGFYEQYF.

This clone has just a few counts. The V gene is TRBV5-1, the J gene TRBJ2-2, with a possible D match to TRBD1 (6 bases). Germline-derived CDR1 and CDR2 are SGHRS and YFSETQ. The CDR3 has 15 amino acids. The V end lost 3 bases, the J end lost 1 base, and 10 bases lay between the germline ends. CDR3 nucleotides: TGCGCCAGCAGCTCCCAGACAGGGAACACCGGGGAGCTGTTTTTT. It encodes CASSSQTGNTGELFF.

This chain joins TRBV30 and TRBJ2-7; 12 positions agree with TRBD1. The CDR3 has 15 amino acids. After removal of 0 bases from V and 5 bases from J, the junction contained 5 bases not matched to a gene. In germline, CDR1 is GTSNPN, CDR2 SVGIG (reference sequence). The CDR3 coding sequence is TGTGCCTGGAGTGTTGGGGGGACAGGGGGCAACGAGCAGTACTTC. Translating gives CAWSVGGTGGNEQYF.

The chain carries TRBV6-1 and TRBJ1-4, with TRBD1 identical over 7 bases. The germline gives CDR1 MNHNS, CDR2 SASEGT. The CDR3 sequence is 14 residues long. Trimming at V came to 10 bases and at J to 7 bases, leaving 12 bases not matched to a gene. This chain's CDR3 is CAIATGQWSEKLFF. DNA of the CDR3: TGTGCCATCGCGACAGGGCAGTGGAGTGAAAAACTGTTTTTT.

This sequence joins TRBV19 and TRBJ1-5; D not resolved. V dropped 1 base and J dropped 0 bases, with 7 bases sitting between them. Germline loops: CDR1 LNHDA, CDR2 SQIVND (reference sequence). The CDR3 extends over 15 amino acids. CDR3: CASSIGLYSNQPQHF. The CDR3 DNA is TGTGCCAGTAGTATAGGGCTATATAGCAATCAGCCCCAGCATTTT.

This clone appeared a few times. The J gene is TRBJ1-5, the V gene TRBV28; D unresolved. Trimming took 4 bases from V and 4 from J, leaving 8 bases between them. CDR1 MDHEN and CDR2 SYDVKM come from the germline V gene. The CDR3 runs 13 residues. CDR3 DNA sequence: TGTGCCAGCAGTTCGTCAACTAATCAGCCCCAGCATTTT. Translating gives CASSSSTNQPQHF.

The DNA for the CDR3 is TGTGCCAGCAGCTTAGGCCGGGCCCTGTTTGACGAGCAGTACTTC. The encoded protein is CASSLGRALFDEQYF. This sequence joins TRBV11-2 and TRBJ2-7; D is ambiguous. V was clipped by 1 base and J by 5 bases, with 15 bases between them. Germline V gene lookup returns CDR1 SGHAT and CDR2 FQNNGV. The CDR3 contains 15 residues. The full variable domain, its missing parts supplied by reference TRBV11-2 and TRBJ2-7, is EAGVAQSPRYKIIEKRQSVAFWCNPISGHATLYWYQQILGQGPKLLIQFQNNGVVDDSQLPKDRFSAERLKGVDSTLKIQPAKLEDSAVYLCASSLGRALFDEQYFGPGTRLTVT.

The chain has TRBV7-2 and TRBJ2-5; 9 bases line up with TRBD1. The trim removed 3 bases at V and 3 bases at J, leaving 2 bases unmatched. From germline, CDR1 is SGHTA and CDR2 FQGNSA. This CDR3 has 14 residues. CDR3 region: CASSFRTGEETQYF. The CDR3 DNA reads TGTGCCAGCAGCTTCCGGACAGGGGAAGAGACCCAGTACTTC. The whole variable domain, filled in from reference TRBV7-2 and TRBJ2-5, reads GAGVSQSPSNKVTEKGKDVELRCDPISGHTALYWYRQSLGQGLEFLIYFQGNSAPDKSGLPSDRFSAERTGGSVSTLTIQRTQQEDSAVYLCASSFRTGEETQYFGPGTRLLVL.

V is TRBV7-2 and J is TRBJ1-5, with TRBD1 as a possible D gene (5 bases). The CDR3 length is 16 residues. Germline V gene data show CDR1 as SGHTA and CDR2 as FQGNSA. V lost 1 base to trimming and J lost 4 bases, with 14 bases between them. CDR3 loop: CASSLVSGAGNQPQHF. The DNA for the CDR3 is TGTGCCAGCAGCTTAGTGTCCGGGGCAGGGAATCAGCCCCAGCATTTT.

The CDR3 bases are TGTGCCAGCAGCTTGGCCCTGGGACTAGCCTTCACCGGGGAGCTGTTTTTT. It is translated as CASSLALGLAFTGELFF. The genes are TRBV5-8 and TRBJ2-2, with 9 bases matching TRBD2. The CDR3 extends over 17 amino acids. CDR1 is SGHTS, CDR2 YDEGEE, per germline. V shed 0 bases and J 4 bases; nucleotides not matched to a gene: 7.

This chain joins TRBV7-2 and TRBJ1-1, with D unresolved. Germline V CDR1 and CDR2: SGHTA, FQGNSA. Trimming took off 0 bases at V and 1 base at J, with 9 bases between the two ends. This CDR3 spans 15 amino acids. The CDR3 here is CASSLATLPNTEAFF. CDR3 sequence (DNA): TGTGCCAGCAGCTTAGCAACCCTACCGAACACTGAAGCTTTCTTT.

The rearrangement links TRBV10-2 to TRBJ2-7, with TRBD1 matching 11 bases. The CDR3 spans 12 residues. Germline lookup yields CDR1 WSHSY and CDR2 SAAADI. The V gene end was trimmed by 7 bases and the J gene end by 6 bases; junction bases not matched to a gene: 2. The CDR3 reads CASTGTGGEQYF. Written as DNA, the CDR3 is TGCGCCAGCACTGGGACAGGGGGCGAGCAGTACTTC.

This rearrangement joins TRBV19 to TRBJ2-5; tentative D call: TRBD2 (6 bases). This CDR3 has 11 amino acids. Between the trimmed V and J ends, which lost 5 bases and 10 bases, there was a span of 11 bases. Germline CDR1 is LNHDA and CDR2 is SQIVND (reference sequence). The CDR3 bases are TGTGCCAGTAGTTCCCTGGGGGGCCAGTACTTC. Translation gives CASSSLGGQYF.

V gene TRBV29-1 combines with J gene TRBJ1-1; 8 bases are a match to TRBD1. J gave up 2 bases and V 7 bases, and 9 bases lay outside the gene matches. Germline CDR1 reads SQVTM; CDR2 reads ANQGSEA. CDR3 length: 14 residues. The CDR3, as DNA: TGCAGCGCTTTTCAGGGGGCGGGAAACACTGAAGCTTTCTTT. Its translation: CSAFQGAGNTEAFF.